A selection of T cell receptor beta chains follows, all from one sample in a study of blood T cell repertoires in COVID-19. Clones were sequenced by immunoSEQ multiplex PCR, and TCRdb holds only the in-frame ones, with some missing. The sample shows under 250,000 clones, 75% to 90% of them seen only once. Source material: PBMCs or T cells enriched from blood (not recorded which). Receptors were obtained from a woman aged 30 to 39 who had been exposed to COVID-19. The CDR3 runs from the conserved cysteine through the conserved F or W. The D gene is left open where the match is weak. Only part of the rows carry a size: once, few, many, or a class if the clone is expanded.

>TRBD1|once|TRBV3-1/TRBV3-2|TRBJ1-3
CASSRVSGTAPSGNTIYF
TGTGCCAGCAGCCGAGTTTCCGGGACAGCACCTTCTGGAAACACCATATATTTT
>-|-|TRBV4-1|TRBJ2-5
CASSQFSRETQYF
TGCGCCAGCAGCCAATTTTCGAGGGAGACCCAGTACTTC
>-|-|TRBV18|TRBJ2-7
CASTPREEHEQYF
TGTGCCAGTACCCCGCGGGAAGAACACGAGCAGTACTTC
>-|-|TRBV13|TRBJ2-7
CASSQRRGSYEQYF
TGTGCCAGCAGCCAGCGGCGGGGCTCCTACGAGCAGTACTTC
>TRBD1|-|TRBV7-9|TRBJ1-1
CASSFIVGTENTEAFF
TGTGCCAGCAGCTTCATCGTTGGGACAGAGAACACTGAAGCTTTCTTT
>-|once|TRBV29-1|TRBJ2-7
CSVTVSSYEQYF
TGCAGCGTGACAGTTAGCTCCTACGAGCAGTACTTC
>TRBD1|-|TRBV18|TRBJ1-1
CASSLDRGSDTEAFF
TGTGCCAGCTCACTCGACAGGGGGTCAGACACTGAAGCTTTCTTT
>-|-|TRBV4-1|TRBJ1-5
CASSQDTRGHQPQHF
TGCGCCAGCAGCCAAGATACCAGGGGCCACCAGCCCCAGCATTTT
>TRBD2|-|TRBV27|TRBJ2-3
CASSPLAGKGTDTQYF
TGTGCCAGCAGTCCCTTAGCGGGAAAGGGCACAGATACGCAGTATTTT
>-|-|TRBV18|TRBJ2-1
CASSPAVVRSYNEQFF
TGTGCCAGCTCACCCGCGGTTGTAAGGTCTTACAATGAGCAGTTCTTC
>TRBD2|-|TRBV5-1|TRBJ2-7
CASSVAGSSYEQYF
TGCGCCAGCAGCGTAGCGGGAAGCTCCTACGAGCAGTACTTC
>-|-|TRBV7-6|TRBJ1-3
CASSLTRHSGNTIYF
TGTGCCAGCAGCCTTACAAGACACTCTGGAAACACCATATATTTT
>TRBD1|-|TRBV5-4|TRBJ2-3
CASSLPGTGKDTQYF
TGTGCCAGCAGCTTACCCGGGACAGGGAAGGATACGCAGTATTTT
>-|-|TRBV12-3/TRBV12-4|TRBJ1-6
CASIGREDSPLHF
TGTGCCAGCATCGGCAGGGAAGACTCACCCCTCCACTTT
>TRBD2|-|TRBV12-5|TRBJ2-7
CASGLVVGGPRYEQYF
TGTGCTAGTGGTTTGGTTGTGGGAGGGCCGAGATACGAGCAGTACTTC
>-|-|TRBV5-1|TRBJ2-3
CASSLYTDTQYF
TGCGCCAGCAGCTTGTACACAGATACGCAGTATTTT
>-|-|TRBV18|TRBJ1-6
CASSPLPQQSFNSPLHF
TGTGCCAGCTCACCACTACCACAGCAATCCTTTAATTCACCCCTCCACTTT
>TRBD2|-|TRBV7-2|TRBJ2-5
CASSFSGSLQETQYF
TGTGCCAGCAGCTTTAGCGGGAGCCTTCAAGAGACCCAGTACTTC
>TRBD1|-|TRBV7-9|TRBJ1-1
CASSPSRTGATTEAFF
TGTGCCAGCAGCCCCTCTCGGACAGGGGCGACCACTGAAGCTTTCTTT
>-|-|TRBV14|TRBJ1-6
CASSQDPRAPLHF
TGTGCCAGCAGCCAAGATCCACGGGCACCCCTCCACTTT
>TRBD2|-|TRBV5-5|TRBJ2-1
CASSATTSDNEQFF
TGTGCCAGCAGCGCTACGACTAGCGACAATGAGCAGTTCTTC
>-|-|TRBV20-1|TRBJ1-3
CSAQYANTIYF
TGCAGTGCCCAGTACGCAAACACCATATATTTT
>-|-|TRBV5-1|TRBJ2-7
CASNSGTGTYEQYF
TGCGCCAGCAATTCCGGAACAGGGACCTACGAGCAGTACTTC
>-|-|TRBV29-1|TRBJ2-7
CSVEDRGARRYEQYF
TGCAGCGTTGAAGATAGGGGCGCCAGAAGGTACGAGCAGTACTTC
>TRBD1|-|TRBV19|TRBJ2-7
CASSPRTGEFEQYF
TGTGCCAGTAGCCCGCGGACAGGGGAGTTCGAGCAGTACTTC
>-|-|TRBV19|TRBJ2-1
CASSIGYRVQLARDYNEQFF
TGTGCCAGTAGTATAGGGTACAGAGTTCAGCTAGCGAGAGATTACAATGAGCAGTTCTTC
>TRBD2|-|TRBV27|TRBJ2-7
CASSASLAGVPEQYF
TGTGCCAGCAGTGCGTCACTAGCGGGAGTACCCGAGCAGTACTTC
>-|-|TRBV9|TRBJ2-3
CASSVRASSVGTDTQYF
TGTGCCAGCAGCGTAAGGGCTAGCAGTGTTGGGACAGATACGCAGTATTTT
>-|-|TRBV30|TRBJ2-3
CAWSSGWDTQYF
TGTGCCTGGAGTAGCGGGTGGGATACGCAGTATTTT
>-|few|TRBV6-2/TRBV6-3|TRBJ1-5
CASSVNQPQHF
TGTGCCAGCAGTGTAAATCAGCCCCAGCATTTT
>TRBD2|-|TRBV10-1|TRBJ2-7
CASSEGGLAGDEQYF
TGCGCCAGCAGTGAAGGGGGACTAGCGGGAGACGAGCAGTACTTC
>TRBD1|-|TRBV15|TRBJ2-5
CATSRGGQGETQYF
TGTGCCACCAGCAGAGGGGGACAGGGAGAGACCCAGTACTTC
>-|few|TRBV5-4|TRBJ1-1
CASSDPYEGEAFF
TGTGCCAGCAGCGACCCCTACGAGGGTGAAGCTTTCTTT
>-|-|TRBV5-6|TRBJ1-5
CASSSRGGTNQPQHF
TGTGCCAGCAGCTCAAGGGGGGGAACCAATCAGCCCCAGCATTTT
>-|-|TRBV6-1|TRBJ2-7
CASSEGSGASRGSYEQYF
TGTGCCAGCAGTGAAGGAAGTGGGGCCTCAAGAGGCAGCTACGAGCAGTACTTC
>TRBD2|-|TRBV29-1|TRBJ2-1
CSVELGLAGAYEQFF
TGCAGCGTTGAATTAGGACTAGCGGGTGCATATGAGCAGTTCTTC
>-|-|TRBV15|TRBJ2-2
CATSRGGRTAQNTGELFF
TGTGCCACCAGCAGAGGGGGGCGCACAGCTCAAAACACCGGGGAGCTGTTTTTT
>-|-|TRBV24-1|TRBJ2-3
CATSDPTGELSDTQYF
TGTGCCACCAGTGACCCGACGGGGGAATTGTCAGATACGCAGTATTTT
>-|-|TRBV10-3|TRBJ1-1
CAISATGIEAFF
TGTGCCATCAGTGCCACCGGGATTGAAGCTTTCTTT
>TRBD2|-|TRBV30|TRBJ2-7
CAWSAGLAGYGEQYF
TGTGCCTGGAGTGCGGGACTAGCGGGATATGGCGAGCAGTACTTC
>TRBD1|-|TRBV2|TRBJ1-4
CASSYWADRPYNEKLFF
TGTGCCAGCAGTTACTGGGCGGACAGGCCTTATAATGAAAAACTGTTTTTT
>TRBD1|-|TRBV15|TRBJ1-1
CATSKDRVRMNTEAFF
TGTGCCACCAGCAAAGACAGGGTACGGATGAACACTGAAGCTTTCTTT
>TRBD2|few|TRBV6-5|TRBJ2-3
CASSYSVYSGMDTQYF
TGTGCCAGCAGTTACTCGGTGTACAGCGGGATGGATACGCAGTATTTT